Here is one T cell receptor beta chain with its context. One end of the junction varies from germline; a read error may be responsible. This specimen belongs to a study of tumor-infiltrating lymphocytes in primary liver carcinoma. Whole-study context: Men and women, 30 to 69 years of age, made up the patients. Sample counts of productive TCRbeta reads spanned roughly 3.5 to 7.13 million; these counts were similar across tissue types.

The CDR3 sequence is 17 residues long. Germline V CDR1 and CDR2: LGHNA, YSLEER. From unsorted bulk tissue weighing roughly 18-31 mg, DNA and RNA were co-extracted. Among the patients, all had chronic HBV infection and none had been treated. Every tumor specimen contained over 75% viable tumor cells. Total RNA amounting to roughly 0.5 ug was the source from which TCR beta cDNA was made with a constant-region primer. Modified slightly, ARM-PCR produced TCR beta libraries over three nested multiplex PCR rounds. The first two PCR rounds used TRBV1-TRBV30 primers with a Cbeta primer, 9 to 10 cycles each. MiXCR was run by TCRdb on the multiplex PCR reads, yielding one entry per CDR3 protein. The sample records 50,000 to 70,000 distinct CDR3 sequences, 60% to 85% being singletons.

This sequence was found in a man aged 35-49 years with primary liver carcinoma and hepatitis B virus infection. V usage is TRBV4-3 and J usage is TRBJ1-2; TRBD1 matches 7 bases. The sequenced material came from liver tumor tissue from sampling region 2. Subset in this sample: tumor region T2, inferior pole. The CDR3: CTSSQDYQQGRIYVYTF. CDR3 nucleotide sequence: TGCACCAGCAGCCAGGATTATCAACAGGGGCGGATCTATGTCTACACCTTC.